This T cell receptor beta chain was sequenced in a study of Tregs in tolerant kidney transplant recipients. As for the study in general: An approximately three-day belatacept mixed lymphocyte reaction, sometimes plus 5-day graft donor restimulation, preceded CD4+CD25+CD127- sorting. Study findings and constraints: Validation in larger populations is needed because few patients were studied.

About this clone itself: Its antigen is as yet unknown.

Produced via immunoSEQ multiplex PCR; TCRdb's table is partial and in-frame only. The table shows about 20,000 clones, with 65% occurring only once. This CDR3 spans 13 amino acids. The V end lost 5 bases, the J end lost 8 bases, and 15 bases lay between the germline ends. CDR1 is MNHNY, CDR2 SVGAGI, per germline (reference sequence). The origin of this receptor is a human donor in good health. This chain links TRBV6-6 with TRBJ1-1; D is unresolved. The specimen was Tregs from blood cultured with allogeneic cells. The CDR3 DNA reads TGTGCCAGCAGTCGGAAGGGTCTCTCCGAAGCTTTCTTT. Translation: CASSRKGLSEAFF.